Shown below are 18 T cell receptor beta chains from a single sample sequenced in a study of T cells in localized non-small cell lung cancer. Repertoires were generated with immunoSEQ multiplex PCR, while TCRdb's copy carries only in-frame clones and drops some. This sample carries 70,000 to 95,000 clones, approximately 91% of them seen once, and the ten largest clones take 4.1%. The sequenced sample was PBMCs, obtained before any cancer treatment. The source of these receptors is a woman aged 40-75 years with stage II squamous cell lung carcinoma.

This sequence joins TRBV6-1 and TRBJ2-3; D is unclear. This CDR3 is built from 13 residues. V was shortened by 7 bases and J by 6 bases, with 14 bases between the two germline ends. Germline V lookup: CDR1 MNHNS, CDR2 SASEGT. CDR3 region: CASTLDVPDTQYF. CDR3 nucleotide sequence: TGTGCCAGCACCCTGGACGTACCTGATACGCAGTATTTT.

The chain recombines TRBV2 with TRBJ2-4, with D perhaps TRBD2 (7 bases). Germline CDR1 SNHLY, CDR2 FYNNEI. Trimming stripped 7 bases from V and 3 bases from J, with 16 bases between. The CDR3 contains 15 residues. The CDR3 sequence: CASNQRGAGKNIQYF. In nucleotides, the CDR3 is TGTGCCAGCAACCAACGGGGGGCCGGCAAAAACATTCAGTACTTC.

The V and J genes are TRBV6-1 and TRBJ2-1; TRBD2 aligns across 12 bases. Germline trimming cut 2 bases from V and 4 bases from J; bases unmatched to any gene: 3. The CDR3 consists of 16 residues. Looked up from germline, CDR1 is MNHNS and CDR2 is SASEGT. In DNA form, the CDR3 reads TGTGCCAGCAGTGAACCGACTAGCGGGAGATACAATGAGCAGTTCTTC. It codes for CASSEPTSGRYNEQFF.

CDR3 nucleotides: TGTGCCAGCAGTCAGTCACCAGGGGGATCCTATGGCTACACCTTC. Amino acids: CASSQSPGGSYGYTF. V usage is TRBV6-6 and J usage is TRBJ1-2, with 7 bases fitting TRBD1. The CDR3 runs to 15 residues. The junction had 10 bases not matched to a gene; V was cut back by 5 bases and J by 4 bases. Per the germline V gene, CDR1 is MNHNY and CDR2 is SVGAGI (reference sequence).

The V call is TRBV2, the J call TRBJ2-1; 12 positions agree with TRBD2. The germline V gene has CDR1 SNHLY and CDR2 FYNNEI. V trimming: 5 bases; J trimming: 9 bases; junction bases outside the gene matches: 5. This CDR3 contains 14 residues. The CDR3 coding sequence is TGTGCCAGCAGTCTGACTAGCGGGGGCAGTGAGCAGTTCTTC. Encoded protein: CASSLTSGGSEQFF.

V is TRBV4-2 and J is TRBJ1-2, with TRBD1 matching over 7 bases. The CDR3 runs 15 residues. CDR1 and CDR2 (germline): LGHNA, YNFKEQ. J lost 4 bases, V lost 4 bases, and 9 bases had no gene match. DNA for the CDR3: TGTGCCAGCAGCCCAGGGGGGATGGAGGGCTATGGCTACACCTTC. Translated: CASSPGGMEGYGYTF.

This chain uses TRBV6-1 with TRBJ1-1; D gene unclear. Germline-derived CDR1 and CDR2 are MNHNS and SASEGT. The V gene lost 2 bases and the J gene lost 5 bases, with 3 bases spanning the gap. The CDR3 consists of 11 residues. The CDR3 coding sequence is TGTGCCAGCAGTGAATTTACTGAAGCTTTCTTT. Protein product: CASSEFTEAFF.

The chain employs TRBV29-1 and TRBJ1-1; unclear D gene. Trimming removed 7 bases from V and 1 base from J, with 13 bases in between. Germline lookup yields CDR1 SQVTM and CDR2 ANQGSEA. The CDR3 spans 13 residues. This CDR3 reads CSARESANTEAFF. The DNA for the CDR3 is TGCAGCGCTCGAGAGTCCGCGAACACTGAAGCTTTCTTT.

V and J are TRBV7-6 and TRBJ1-2; 12 nucleotides align to TRBD1. Trimming removed 5 bases from V and 7 bases from J; junction bases left unmatched: 11. The CDR3 extends over 16 amino acids. From germline, CDR1 is SGHVS and CDR2 FNYEAQ. CDR3 residues: CASSDSGTGGSGGYTF. The CDR3 DNA sequence: TGTGCCAGCAGCGATTCCGGGACAGGGGGCTCGGGTGGCTACACCTTC.

The CDR3 spells CAVRQGENNSPLHF. CDR3 in DNA: TGTGCCGTGAGACAGGGAGAAAATAATTCACCCCTCCACTTT. This chain links TRBV6-5 with TRBJ1-6; TRBD1 matches at 7 bases. V trimming: 11 bases; J trimming: 5 bases; junction bases outside the gene matches: 9. Looked up from germline, CDR1 is MNHEY and CDR2 is SVGAGI. CDR3 length: 14 amino acids.

The chain couples TRBV5-1 to TRBJ2-3; D tentatively fits TRBD1 or TRBD2 (5 bases each). The length of the CDR3 is 17 residues. In germline, CDR1 is SGHRS, CDR2 YFSETQ. V was trimmed by 0 bases and J by 0 bases, leaving 14 bases between them. The chain's CDR3 is CASSLAGTPTSTDTQYF. The CDR3 DNA reads as TGCGCCAGCAGCTTGGCCGGGACGCCAACTAGCACAGATACGCAGTATTTT.

The V and J genes are TRBV5-1 and TRBJ1-2; TRBD1 might be the D (5 bases). CDR3 size: 12 residues. CDR1 and CDR2 from the germline V gene are SGHRS and YFSETQ. V gave up 4 bases and J gave up 5 bases, with 9 bases separating them. The CDR3 sequence: CASSGDGYGYTF. CDR3 nucleotides: TGCGCCAGCAGCGGGGACGGTTATGGCTACACCTTC.

The chain recombines TRBV28 with TRBJ1-3, with 8 bases lining up with TRBD1. Trimming at V came to 6 bases and at J to 1 base, leaving 2 bases not matched to a gene. This CDR3 spans 14 amino acids. Germline CDR1 MDHEN, CDR2 SYDVKM. In DNA, the CDR3 is TGTGCCAGCAGGGACAGGGCTTCTGGAAACACCATATATTTT. This gives the protein CASRDRASGNTIYF.

The chain has TRBV7-9 and TRBJ2-3; D is undetermined. The CDR3 covers 13 residues. The V gene lost 5 bases and the J gene lost 4 bases, with 10 bases spanning the gap. Germline CDR1 SEHNR, CDR2 FQNEAQ (reference sequence). This CDR3 reads CASSPPGADTQYF. The CDR3 bases are TGTGCCAGCAGCCCGCCGGGTGCAGATACGCAGTATTTT.

J is TRBJ2-7 and V is TRBV5-1; D remains unclear. Per germline, CDR1 SGHRS and CDR2 YFSETQ. Trimming removed 5 bases from V and 5 bases from J, with 8 bases in between. This CDR3 is built from 11 residues. The CDR3 here is CASRTRDEQYF. CDR3 nucleotide sequence: TGCGCCAGCAGAACACGGGACGAGCAGTACTTC. The whole variable domain, filled in from reference TRBV5-1 and TRBJ2-7, reads KAGVTQTPRYLIKTRGQQVTLSCSPISGHRSVSWYQQTPGQGLQFLFEYFSETQRNKGNFPGRFSGRQFSNSRSEMNVSTLELGDSALYLCASRTRDEQYFGPGTRLTVT.

The chain has TRBV9 and TRBJ1-1, with 7 bases fitting TRBD1. This CDR3 has 14 amino acids. CDR1 is SGDLS and CDR2 is YYNGEE in the germline V gene. Losses at the gene ends were 4 bases for V and 5 bases for J; bases not matched to a gene: 8. The CDR3 nucleotides read TGTGCCAGCAGCATAATCACAGGGGTGACTGAAGCTTTCTTT. Amino acids: CASSIITGVTEAFF. Combining the CDR3 with reference TRBV9 and TRBJ1-1 gives the whole variable domain DSGVTQTPKHLITATGQRVTLRCSPRSGDLSVYWYQQSLDQGLQFLIQYYNGEERAKGNILERFSAQQFPDLHSELNLSSLELGDSALYFCASSIITGVTEAFFGQGTRLTVV.

This chain uses TRBV28 with TRBJ2-1; the D call may be TRBD1 or TRBD2 (6 bases each). V lost 4 bases and J 9 bases, leaving 19 bases between the germline ends. The CDR3 has 15 amino acids. Germline loops: CDR1 MDHEN, CDR2 SYDVKM. CDR3: CASSSLRGGPGEQFF. The CDR3 DNA reads TGTGCCAGCAGTTCCCTCCGAGGGGGGCCAGGTGAGCAGTTCTTC.

The chain links TRBV29-1 to TRBJ2-1; 8 nucleotides agree with TRBD2. The CDR3 runs to 15 residues. Germline CDR1 SQVTM, CDR2 ANQGSEA. The V and J ends lost 4 bases and 9 bases, in that order; junction bases with no gene match: 14. CDR3 amino acids: CSVVGTSGWKGEQFF. In nucleotides, the CDR3 is TGCAGCGTTGTGGGGACTAGTGGGTGGAAGGGTGAGCAGTTCTTC.